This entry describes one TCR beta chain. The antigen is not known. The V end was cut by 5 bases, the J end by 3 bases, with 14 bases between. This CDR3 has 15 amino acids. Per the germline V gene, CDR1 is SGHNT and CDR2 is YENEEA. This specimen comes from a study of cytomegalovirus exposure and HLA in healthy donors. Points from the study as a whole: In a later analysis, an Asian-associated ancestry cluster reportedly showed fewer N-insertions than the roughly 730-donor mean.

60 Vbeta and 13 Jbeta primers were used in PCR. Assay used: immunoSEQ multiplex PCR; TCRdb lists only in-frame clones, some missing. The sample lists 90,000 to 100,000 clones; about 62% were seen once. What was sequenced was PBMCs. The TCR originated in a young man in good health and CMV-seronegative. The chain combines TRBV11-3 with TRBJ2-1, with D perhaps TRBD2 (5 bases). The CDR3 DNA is TGTGCCAGCAGCCTTACTAGTACATACTACAATGAGCAGTTCTTC. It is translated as CASSLTSTYYNEQFF. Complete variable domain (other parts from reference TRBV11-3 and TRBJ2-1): EAGVVQSPRYKIIEKKQPVAFWCNPISGHNTLYWYLQNLGQGPELLIRYENEEAVDDSQLPKDRFSAERLKGVDSTLKIQPAELGDSAVYLCASSLTSTYYNEQFFGPGTRLTVL.